The present T cell receptor beta chain was sequenced within a study of precursors of human CD4 cytotoxic T cells (dated by TCRdb to the late 2010s). Regarding the research as a whole: In total, 15 or so donors contributed CD4+ memory subsets to the bulk TCR-seq analysis. TCR-seq analysis of 12 to 15 donors yielded TCRalpha and TCRbeta chain sequences (table S7).

Broad study findings and their caveats: Only about 95% of the 14 donors were included in some of the bulk TCR-seq comparisons, which suggests that not every subset was available for every donor. A larger fraction of IL-7Rhigh TEMRA clonotypes than of TEM or TCM clonotypes was made up of expanded effector clonotypes. The limitation that the direction of differentiation between precursor and effector cells cannot be definitively established by a human observational design was noted by the authors. Compared with TCM and TEM subsets, the IL-7Rhigh and IL-7R- TEMRA subsets had more restricted TCR repertoires, with lower diversity and more expanded clonotypes.

The CDR3 sequence holds 13 residues, the cysteine and phenylalanine included. The sequence is cut down to CDR3 DNA, 39 bases in frame from base 1. CDR1 SNHLY and CDR2 FYNNEI were looked up in the germline V gene. The trim is 6 bases for V and 8 bases for J, with a gap of 14 bases between the germline ends. In its sample, this clonotype comes out as large (0.1 to 1%). Its antigen specificity is not known. There are no base qualities to consult, and no much larger clone falls within one base. To test whether a precursor-effector relationship exists among CD4 cytotoxic T cells, bulk UMI-based TCR sequencing was run on four sorted CD4+ memory subsets: TCM, TEM, IL-7Rhigh TEMRA, and IL-7R- TEMRA. Cells were obtained from peripheral blood mononuclear cells isolated from human blood. Instrument on record: Illumina MiSeq. On the authors' methods: The Shannon-Wiener index, calculated in VDJtools, was used to measure repertoire diversity. TCRbeta clonotypes with a clonotype frequency of at least 3 were defined as expanded. TCRdb cleaned the public reads at Q25 with fastp, built clones with MiXCR and kept in-frame beta chains. For every CDR3 protein sequence, its rows merge into one entry that carries the most common genes and DNA. TCRdb, not the authors, supplied the V and J calls. The sample yields around 540 distinct CDR3 sequences; roughly 15% were counted once. About 10% of the sample comes from the top ten.

The receptor comes from a human donor in good health. The chain was built from TRBV2 and TRBJ2-1, with no reliable assignment of the D segment. Sequencing was performed on memory CD4+ T cells from blood (PBMCs). CDR3 sequence: CASRAATTDEQFF. The DNA sequence is TGTGCCAGCAGGGCCGCCACTACAGATGAGCAGTTCTTC.